This is a list of T cell receptor beta chains from one sample in a study of blood T cell repertoires in COVID-19. TCRdb's copy holds only in-frame clones and misses some; the assay was immunoSEQ multiplex PCR. The sample holds some 41,000 clones, around four fifths seen once. The material sequenced was peripheral blood. These receptor sequences come from a woman of 80 years or more with active or convalescent COVID-19. CDR3s include the opening cysteine and the closing phenylalanine or tryptophan. A D gene is named only where the DNA matches it firmly. Clone size, where shown, is once, few, many, or a class for clones that have expanded.

TRBV5-1	TRBD1	TRBJ1-4	.	TGCGCCAGCAGCTTGGGACAGGGTGATGAAAAACTGTTTTTT	CASSLGQGDEKLFF
TRBV9	.	TRBJ1-1	once	TGTGCCAGCAGCGTAACAGGGACGGGCACTGAAGCTTTCTTT	CASSVTGTGTEAFF
TRBV19	.	TRBJ1-5	.	TGTGCCAGTAATACCCCTCCCTGGACAGATAATCAGCCCCAGCATTTT	CASNTPPWTDNQPQHF
TRBV7-9	TRBD2	TRBJ2-1	.	TGTGCCAGCAGCTTATATAGCGGGCATAATTTAAATGAGCAGTTCTTC	CASSLYSGHNLNEQFF
TRBV7-2	TRBD2	TRBJ2-3	.	TGTGCCAGCAGCAATCGCGGGGGACTAGCGGGAGGAACGCAGTATTTT	CASSNRGGLAGGTQYF
TRBV24-1	TRBD1	TRBJ2-2	once	TGTGCCACCAGTGATCCTGGACAGGGTGGATATGGGGAGCTGTTTTTT	CATSDPGQGGYGELFF
TRBV5-4	TRBD2	TRBJ2-3	.	TGTGCCAGCAGCCCGTCTGCTGTTTGGACTAGCGGGACAGATACGCAGTATTTT	CASSPSAVWTSGTDTQYF
TRBV28	.	TRBJ2-7	.	TGTGCCAGCAGTCCTTCAGTAAGGGGCTCCTACGAGCAGTACTTC	CASSPSVRGSYEQYF
TRBV18	TRBD1	TRBJ2-5	.	TGTGCCAGCTCACCAATCGGGACAGGGGGCGAAGAGACCCAGTACTTC	CASSPIGTGGEETQYF
TRBV18	TRBD2	TRBJ2-1	.	TGTGCCAGCTCACCACCGGGACTAGCGGAAGAGCAGTTCTTC	CASSPPGLAEEQFF